This T cell receptor (beta chain) appears in the sequencing data of a study of immune heterogeneity within non-small cell lung tumors. Study-wide results and limits: Identical dominant CDR3 beta clonotypes recurred across tumor sites within a patient, alongside site-unique high-frequency clones. Individual patients largely had distinct high-frequency T-cell receptor beta clonotypes from one another.

TCR beta CDR3 was amplified by multiplex PCR using 32 V and 13 J primers. From the multiplex PCR reads, TCRdb called clonotypes with MiXCR, one entry per CDR3 protein. The table includes thousands of distinct CDR3 sequences, 22% detected once. Bulk tumor genomic DNA served as template, at about 600 ng per sample. Biopsies that were spaced far apart were taken, several per primary tumor, during surgery. It was patients with untreated, newly diagnosed non-small cell lung cancer who underwent curative surgery. About this clonotype itself: Its antigen is not identified.

The specimen sequenced was lung tumor tissue. This receptor was taken from a female donor with non-small cell lung cancer.

The CDR3 DNA reads as TGCAGTGCTATCAAAGGGGAAGAGACCCAGTACTTC. Amino acid sequence: CSAIKGEETQYF. The rearrangement uses TRBV20-1 and TRBJ2-5; possible D gene TRBD1, 5 bases. V was shortened by 4 bases and J by 3 bases, with 9 bases between the two germline ends. The CDR3 has 12 amino acids. CDR1 and CDR2 (germline): DFQATT, SNEGSKA (reference sequence).